The next 32 T cell receptor beta chains were all read from a single sample in a study of T cells after yellow fever vaccination. TCRdb reprocessed the 5' RACE reads with MiXCR, giving one entry per CDR3 protein. The sample contains about 170,000 distinct CDR3 sequences, around 10% of which appear only once. The sample was CD8+ T cells sorted from PBMCs, taken 15 days after the yellow fever booster vaccination. These receptor sequences come from a man between 18 and 35 years old who received the YFV17D yellow fever vaccine.

This chain links TRBV5-1 with TRBJ2-1; D ambiguous. Germline CDR1 and CDR2: SGHRS and YFSETQ. The CDR3 is made up of 14 amino acids. Between the trimmed V and J ends, which lost 6 bases and 2 bases, there was a span of 12 bases. CDR3 region: CASTTRGPYNEQFF. Written as DNA, the CDR3 is TGCGCCAGCACCACACGCGGCCCCTACAATGAGCAGTTCTTC.

This clonotype has more than one count but fewer than ten. The chain has TRBV5-1 and TRBJ1-2, with unresolved D. V was clipped by 7 bases and J by 0 bases, with 7 bases between them. This CDR3 region has 12 residues. The germline V gene encodes CDR1 SGHRS and CDR2 YFSETQ. As DNA, the CDR3 is TGCGCCAGCCGGCCGGCTAACTATGGCTACACCTTC. This codes for CASRPANYGYTF.

This clonotype was counted only a few times. The chain recombines TRBV6-5 with TRBJ2-2, with 9 bases aligning to TRBD2. Unmatched junction bases numbered 10, after V lost 5 bases and J lost 6 bases. Germline V gives CDR1 MNHEY, CDR2 SVGAGI. The CDR3 is 16 residues long. CDR3 nucleotides: TGTGCCAGCAGTAACGTAGCGGGGGCGCAGTCCGGGGAGCTGTTTTTT. Translated, it gives CASSNVAGAQSGELFF.

The rearrangement links TRBV11-2 to TRBJ2-1, with 8 bases fitting TRBD1. V was clipped by 7 bases and J by 5 bases; unmatched bases: 7. CDR3 size: 14 residues. Germline assignment: CDR1 SGHAT and CDR2 FQNNGV. The CDR3 here is CASKGDRINNEQFF. CDR3 nucleotides: TGTGCCAGCAAGGGGGACAGGATTAACAATGAGCAGTTCTTC.

This clonotype occurred a few times. The chain has TRBV20-1 and TRBJ2-3; 8 bases map to TRBD2. The CDR3 extends over 15 amino acids. The germline V gene has CDR1 DFQATT and CDR2 SNEGSKA (reference sequence). V lost 2 bases and J lost 2; bases outside the gene matches: 6. The CDR3 loop reads CSARLAGMTTDTQYF. CDR3 DNA sequence: TGCAGTGCTAGACTAGCGGGCATGACCACAGATACGCAGTATTTT.

The genes are TRBV29-1 and TRBJ2-1; a weak D match, TRBD2 (5 bases). CDR1 SQVTM and CDR2 ANQGSEA come from the germline V gene. The V and J ends lost 0 bases and 5 bases respectively, with 14 bases between them. The CDR3 totals 15 residues. The CDR3 coding sequence is TGCAGCGTTGAAGATCGGCTAGAGCGGCACAATGAGCAGTTCTTC. Protein: CSVEDRLERHNEQFF.

This clonotype was counted between two and nine times. The chain recombines TRBV4-2 with TRBJ1-6; D gene ambiguous. V was cut by 1 base and J by 10 bases, with 11 bases left in between. Germline values: CDR1 LGHNA, CDR2 YNFKEQ. The CDR3 has 14 amino acids. CDR3 region: CASSQVELVSPLHF. The DNA for the CDR3 is TGTGCCAGCAGCCAAGTCGAGTTGGTCTCACCCCTCCACTTT.

This clonotype was counted a few times. The chain employs TRBV19 and TRBJ2-1; D possibly corresponds to TRBD2 (6 bases). CDR1 LNHDA and CDR2 SQIVND come from the germline V gene (reference sequence). This CDR3 comprises 15 residues. With 4 bases removed from V and 3 bases from J, the gap between germline ends came to 13 bases. In DNA, the CDR3 is TGTGCCAGTAGTAGGTGGCAGGGAGGCTACAATGAGCAGTTCTTC. It codes for CASSRWQGGYNEQFF.

The chain has TRBV5-1 and TRBJ2-7, with 8 bases aligning to TRBD2. V trimming: 1 base; J trimming: 3 bases; junction bases outside the gene matches: 6. This CDR3 contains 15 residues. Germline V lookup: CDR1 SGHRS, CDR2 YFSETQ. The CDR3, as DNA: TGCGCCAGCAGCTTGACGGCGGGGGGTCTCTACGAGCAGTACTTC. It specifies CASSLTAGGLYEQYF.

This clonotype was seen many times. The V and J genes are TRBV6-4 and TRBJ2-3; D is uncertain. Germline V gene data show CDR1 as MRHNA and CDR2 as SNTAGT. V gave up 5 bases and J gave up 3 bases, with 9 bases separating them. The CDR3 loop spans 13 amino acids. The DNA of the CDR3 is TGTGCCAGCAGTCAAAGGGATACAGATACGCAGTATTTT. Its translation: CASSQRDTDTQYF.

This clonotype came up a few times. This chain joins TRBV7-8 and TRBJ2-7; D may be TRBD2 (7 bases). V lost 3 bases and J lost 2, with 11 bases in between. The CDR3 consists of 14 residues. Looked up from germline, CDR1 is SGHVS and CDR2 is FQNEAQ. The DNA of the CDR3 is TGTGCCAGCAGCTTTTTAGGGGGGGCCTACGAGCAGTACGTC. Its protein product is CASSFLGGAYEQYV.

The J gene is TRBJ2-1, the V gene TRBV11-2; TRBD2 matches 13 bases. The CDR3 has 16 residues. Looked up from germline, CDR1 is SGHAT and CDR2 is FQNNGV. Losses at the gene ends were 5 bases for V and 4 bases for J; bases not matched to a gene: 5. The CDR3 reads CASSTTSGGPYNEQFF. The CDR3 DNA follows: TGTGCCAGCAGCACGACTAGCGGGGGGCCTTACAATGAGCAGTTCTTC.

This chain connects TRBV5-5 to TRBJ2-2; TRBD1 matches at 9 bases. The CDR3 extends over 16 amino acids. Trimming removed 0 bases from V and 6 bases from J; junction bases left unmatched: 6. Germline V gives CDR1 SGHKS, CDR2 YYEKEE (reference sequence). The CDR3 is CASSLEDTGGPGELFF. In DNA, the CDR3 is TGTGCCAGCAGCTTGGAGGACACAGGGGGCCCCGGGGAGCTGTTTTTT.

In this sample, this clonotype turned up many times. The chain carries TRBV29-1 and TRBJ2-7, with a weak D call TRBD2 (5 bases). This CDR3 spans 11 amino acids. Trimming cost V 4 bases and J 6 bases, with 10 bases left between them. Germline V gene data show CDR1 as SQVTM and CDR2 as ANQGSEA. CDR3 protein: CSVVEGPEQYF. The DNA for the CDR3 is TGCAGCGTTGTAGAGGGTCCCGAGCAGTACTTC.

This clonotype showed up just a few times. The chain has TRBV6-6 and TRBJ2-5; TRBD1 aligns across 8 bases. The germline V gene encodes CDR1 MNHNY and CDR2 SVGAGI (reference sequence). V trimming: 5 bases; J trimming: 4 bases; junction bases outside the gene matches: 12. The CDR3 covers 16 residues. CDR3 region: CASSRGQGRELETQYF. The CDR3 DNA reads TGTGCCAGCAGTCGCGGACAGGGTCGGGAACTAGAGACCCAGTACTTC.

On this clonotype: A read error may produce the germline difference seen at one junction end. The chain uses TRBV10-2 and TRBJ1-2, with a weak D call TRBD1 (6 bases). The CDR3 is 16 residues long. Germline loops: CDR1 WSHSY, CDR2 SAAADI. CDR3 sequence (DNA): TGCGCCAGCACTGAGGGGGACGAGAACGTTTTCCATGGCTACACCTTC. It yields the protein CASTEGDENVFHGYTF.

This clonotype was detected ten times or more. The rearrangement joins TRBV4-1 to TRBJ2-7; perhaps D is TRBD1 or TRBD2 (7 bases each). The V end lost 1 base, the J end lost 6 bases, and 19 bases lay between the germline ends. This CDR3 is 16 amino acids long. The germline V gene encodes CDR1 MGHRA and CDR2 YSYEKL. CDR3 DNA sequence: TGCGCCAGCAGCCAAGTGGGAGGGGGCGTTGGTAGCGAGCAGTACTTC. Its protein is CASSQVGGGVGSEQYF.

The rearrangement links TRBV5-1 to TRBJ2-1, with 8 bases that match TRBD2. The CDR3 is 16 amino acids. V lost 1 base to trimming and J lost 2 bases; unmatched junction nucleotides: 5. Germline CDR1 and CDR2: SGHRS and YFSETQ. The CDR3 DNA is TGCGCCAGCAGCTTGAACCTAGCGGGTGCCTACAATGAGCAGTTCTTC. Its protein is CASSLNLAGAYNEQFF.

This clonotype was picked up a small number of times. The chain couples TRBV6-2 or TRBV6-3 to TRBJ2-3, with a tentative D call TRBD2 (6 bases). The CDR3 runs 15 residues. CDR1 MNHEY and CDR2 SVGEGT come from the germline V gene. The V end lost 5 bases, the J end lost 3 bases, and 15 bases lay between the germline ends. CDR3 sequence: CASSPGTDPTDTQYF. The CDR3 DNA reads as TGTGCCAGCAGTCCTGGGACTGATCCTACAGATACGCAGTATTTT.

Only a few counts were recorded for this clonotype. The rearrangement joins TRBV7-2 to TRBJ2-5, with D perhaps TRBD1 or TRBD2 (6 bases each). CDR3 length: 17 residues. V was trimmed by 5 bases and J by 5 bases, leaving 24 bases between them. Germline values: CDR1 SGHTA, CDR2 FQGNSA. The CDR3 is CASSRTPLWGAGETQYF. The CDR3 DNA follows: TGTGCCAGCAGCCGTACTCCCCTTTGGGGGGCCGGGGAGACCCAGTACTTC.

This clonotype was seen only a few times. The chain is built from TRBV6-2 or TRBV6-3 and TRBJ1-5, with 8 bases aligning to TRBD1. V lost 11 bases, J lost 7 bases, and 16 bases stayed unmatched. CDR1 is MNHEY and CDR2 is SVGEGT in the germline V gene. The CDR3 loop spans 15 amino acids. The CDR3 nucleotides read TGTGCCTCAAAACCGGCCCCAGGGGGCAGACAGCCCCAGCATTTT. Translated: CASKPAPGGRQPQHF.

This clonotype has ten or more counts. The genes are TRBV4-3 and TRBJ2-6; 7 bases align to TRBD1. Germline V gene sequence: CDR1 LGHNA, CDR2 YSLEER. This CDR3 spans 16 amino acids. The J segment lost 1 base and the V segment lost 0 bases, leaving 0 bases of the junction unmatched. The CDR3 reads CASSQEGQSGANVLTF. The CDR3 region has the DNA TGCGCCAGCAGCCAAGAGGGACAGTCTGGGGCCAACGTCCTGACTTTC.

This chain connects TRBV12-3 or TRBV12-4 to TRBJ2-5; D not resolved. Trimming removed 5 bases at V and 7 bases at J, with 17 bases between. The CDR3 loop spans 14 amino acids. The CDR3 bases are TGTGCCAGCAGTGAAGGTAGCTCCTTGAGGACCCAGTACTTC. Encoded protein: CASSEGSSLRTQYF.

The J gene is TRBJ2-3, the V gene TRBV7-3, with TRBD2 identical over 9 bases. In germline, CDR1 is SGHTA, CDR2 FQGTGA. CDR3 length: 16 residues. The J segment lost 4 bases and the V segment lost 2 bases, leaving 7 bases of the junction unmatched. The CDR3 protein is CASSLGGGAGADTQYF. The CDR3 DNA reads as TGTGCCAGCAGCTTAGGCGGGGGGGCCGGGGCAGATACGCAGTATTTT. Filled out from reference TRBV7-3 and TRBJ2-3, the complete variable domain reads GAGVSQTPSNKVTEKGKYVELRCDPISGHTALYWYRQSLGQGPEFLIYFQGTGAADDSGLPNDRFFAVRPEGSVSTLKIQRTERGDSAVYLCASSLGGGAGADTQYFGPGTRLTVL.

The chain joins TRBV25-1 to TRBJ2-2; D gene ambiguous. Germline values: CDR1 MGHDK, CDR2 SYGVNS. This CDR3 has 15 residues. Trimming removed 5 bases from V and 0 bases from J, with 10 bases in between. In DNA, the CDR3 is TGTGCCAGCAGTTACCAGCCTCCGAACACCGGGGAGCTGTTTTTT. It is translated as CASSYQPPNTGELFF.

J is TRBJ2-3 and V is TRBV28; D is possibly TRBD1 or TRBD2 (5 bases each). The CDR3 totals 17 residues. CDR1 and CDR2 (germline): MDHEN, SYDVKM. The V end was cut by 4 bases, the J end by 2 bases, with 19 bases between. DNA for the CDR3: TGTGCCAGCAGTTCCCCTCCAGAACTAGGACACACAGATACGCAGTATTTT. This translates into CASSSPPELGHTDTQYF.

The CDR3 DNA sequence: TGTGCCAGCAGAATGACAGGCGAAGCTTTCTTT. This sequence encodes CASRMTGEAFF. The chain couples TRBV7-9 to TRBJ1-1; D is perhaps TRBD1 (6 bases). CDR3 length: 11 amino acids. Looked up from germline, CDR1 is SEHNR and CDR2 is FQNEAQ (reference sequence). V lost 6 bases and J 8 bases, leaving 10 bases between the germline ends.

In its sample, this clonotype was seen a few times. The chain joins TRBV12-3 or TRBV12-4 to TRBJ2-3, with TRBD2 matching over 12 bases. This CDR3 contains 14 residues. V was pared by 7 bases and J by 8 bases, with 7 bases of the junction left unmatched. The CDR3 here is CASTLAGGQVTQYF. The CDR3 region has the DNA TGTGCCAGCACCCTAGCGGGGGGGCAAGTTACGCAGTATTTT.

The rearrangement joins TRBV6-1 to TRBJ2-7, with a weak D call TRBD1 (5 bases). Trimming took off 6 bases at V and 1 base at J, with 19 bases between the two ends. The CDR3 runs to 16 residues. Germline values: CDR1 MNHNS, CDR2 SASEGT. As DNA, the CDR3 is TGTGCCAGCAGGATCCAAGGGGTTTATTTGTCCTACGAGCAGTACTTC. It encodes CASRIQGVYLSYEQYF.

This clonotype was seen ten or more times. The rearrangement links TRBV12-3 or TRBV12-4 to TRBJ1-5; tentatively, D is TRBD1 (6 bases). V lost 6 bases to trimming and J lost 7 bases, with 10 bases between them. There are 12 residues in the CDR3. The CDR3 loop reads CASSTRGQPQHF. CDR3 in DNA: TGTGCCAGCAGCACGAGGGGGCAGCCCCAGCATTTT.

This clonotype was counted only a few times. J is TRBJ2-1 and V is TRBV7-8; no clear D gene. Germline V gene data show CDR1 as SGHVS and CDR2 as FQNEAQ. This CDR3 region has 13 residues. V was clipped by 6 bases and J by 3 bases, with 9 bases between them. Here the CDR3 DNA reads TGTGCCAGCAGTTTGGCCAACTACAATGAGCAGTTCTTC. Its translation: CASSLANYNEQFF. Full variable domain (rest looked up from reference TRBV7-8 and TRBJ2-1): GAGVSQSPRYKVAKRGQDVALRCDPISGHVSLFWYQQALGQGPEFLTYFQNEAQLDKSGLPSDRFFAERPEGSVSTLKIQRTQQEDSAVYLCASSLANYNEQFFGPGTRLTVL.

The chain combines TRBV12-3 or TRBV12-4 with TRBJ2-1, with TRBD2 matching over 8 bases. V lost 1 base to trimming and J lost 8 bases; unmatched junction nucleotides: 4. This CDR3 has 14 amino acids. The CDR3 DNA reads as TGTGCCAGCAGTTTAGGGACTAGCATCGATGAGCAGTTCTTC. It encodes CASSLGTSIDEQFF.